This TCR beta chain was profiled in a study of T cell repertoires in cytomegalovirus infection. Study-level information: Matching HLA type and CMV infection were both indicated by public TCR beta signatures.

The length of the CDR3 is 12 residues. The germline CDR1 and CDR2 sequences are SEHNR and FQNEAQ (reference sequence). With 5 bases removed from V and 8 bases from J, the gap between germline ends came to 10 bases. This clonotype showed up many times. Via MiXCR, TCRdb re-called the reads, giving one row per CDR3 protein. The sample includes more than 500,000 distinct CDR3 sequences, 16% of them seen just once. The V call is TRBV7-9, the J call TRBJ2-1; D unclear. This TCR derives from a human donor in good health (CMV status not recorded). Some clones in this sample may be carry-over from other donors' samples. Specimen: CD8+ T cells from PBMCs. The CDR3 here is CASSPRYDEQFF. Written as DNA, the CDR3 is TGTGCCAGCAGCCCCCGTTACGATGAGCAGTTCTTC.